This T cell receptor beta chain was captured in a study of cytomegalovirus exposure and HLA in healthy donors. The V end lost 8 bases, the J end lost 2 bases, and 9 bases lay between the germline ends. This CDR3 contains 12 residues. The germline V gene has CDR1 MNHNY and CDR2 SVGAGI (reference sequence). The repertoire was sequenced with immunoSEQ multiplex PCR; TCRdb's copy has only in-frame clones and lacks some. This table has approximately 160,000 clones, approximately 96% appearing once. This chain links TRBV6-6 with TRBJ1-1; D not certain. This clonotype was sampled from a woman under 30 in good health and CMV-seronegative. The sequenced material came from PBMCs. CDR3 nucleotide sequence: TGTGCCAGCCACACCCAAAACACTGAAGCTTTCTTT. Protein product: CASHTQNTEAFF.